This passage covers 19 T cell receptor beta chains from one sample sequenced in a study of T cells in Graves' hyperthyroidism and ophthalmopathy. RNA transcripts were the template for amplifying TCR beta CDR3 regions. RT-PCR in the first round (using the HTBI primer set) targeted the TCR CDR3. From the multiplex PCR reads, TCRdb called clonotypes with MiXCR, one entry per CDR3 protein. In the table there are 800,000 or so distinct CDR3 sequences, 35% to 40% of which are singletons. What was sequenced was blood. All receptors come from a man in his late teens or twenties with Graves' hyperthyroidism.

The rearrangement links TRBV5-6 to TRBJ1-2; no clear D gene. Germline loops: CDR1 SGHDT, CDR2 YYEEEE. This CDR3 contains 13 residues. Trimming pared 5 bases from V and 6 bases from J, leaving 14 bases between. For the CDR3, the DNA is TGTGCCAGCAGATCCGCGTGGAGGGATGGCTACACCTTC. Residues: CASRSAWRDGYTF.

This clonotype has just a few counts. V gene TRBV15 combines with J gene TRBJ2-5; possible D gene TRBD1, 6 bases. Germline V gene sequence: CDR1 LNHNV, CDR2 YYDKDF (reference sequence). Deletions cut 3 bases from V and 5 bases from J, with 25 bases between. This CDR3 has 18 residues. As DNA, the CDR3 is TGTGCCACCAGCAGCCCCCAGGTCCAAGGACAGTTTTGGGAGACCCAGTACTTC. Protein: CATSSPQVQGQFWETQYF.

This clonotype was seen a handful of times. This chain uses TRBV12-3 or TRBV12-4 with TRBJ2-7; perhaps D is TRBD1 or TRBD2 (5 bases each). There are 11 residues in the CDR3. V lost 5 bases, J lost 10 bases, and 12 bases lay in between. This chain's CDR3 is CASSGDGGQYF. The CDR3 DNA reads as TGTGCCAGCAGTGGAGATGGGGGACAGTACTTC.

Many counts were recorded for this clonotype. V is TRBV7-9 and J is TRBJ1-2; D unresolved. Germline V gives CDR1 SEHNR, CDR2 FQNEAQ (reference sequence). The germline V and J ends were trimmed by 5 bases and 8 bases, with 18 bases remaining between them. The CDR3 covers 14 residues. The CDR3 here is CASSQSPGEEGYTF. The DNA of the CDR3 is TGTGCCAGCAGCCAGTCCCCCGGGGAAGAAGGCTACACCTTC.

As concerns this clonotype: Since no conserved phenylalanine or tryptophan closes the CDR3, a read error is the likely cause. No DNA is shown, since the ends of the CDR3 on it are uncertain; the CDR3 is the one TCRdb lists. The chain has TRBV15 and TRBJ1-6; no check of the table's D call, TRBD1, against the DNA was made. The CDR3 is 11 amino acids in total, end residues counted. CDR1 LNHNV and CDR2 YYDKDF come from the germline V gene (reference sequence). The CDR3 loop reads CATSREGGAYD.

This clonotype was found many times. The chain is built from TRBV10-3 and TRBJ1-3, with D hard to call. Germline CDR1 ENHRY, CDR2 SYGVKD. V lost 5 bases and J lost 0, with 8 bases in between. There are 14 residues in the CDR3. The CDR3 DNA reads as TGTGCCATCAGTCCTCGGACCTCTGGAAACACCATATATTTT. Protein: CAISPRTSGNTIYF.

The chain combines TRBV27 with TRBJ2-7, with D tentatively TRBD2 (5 bases). The germline CDR1 and CDR2 sequences are MNHEY and SMNVEV (reference sequence). CDR3 length: 13 residues. Deletions cut 2 bases from V and 6 bases from J, with 11 bases between. The CDR3 spells CASSLVEGSEQYF. For the CDR3, the DNA is TGTGCCAGCAGTTTAGTCGAGGGCTCCGAGCAGTACTTC.

This clonotype was seen a handful of times. The chain uses TRBV2 and TRBJ1-1; 12 bases line up with TRBD1. CDR3 length: 15 amino acids. The V gene's germline CDR1 is SNHLY and CDR2 FYNNEI. V gave up 5 bases and J gave up 8 bases; unmatched junction bases: 9. The chain's CDR3 is CASSISGTGGREAFF. The CDR3 DNA follows: TGTGCCAGCAGTATCTCCGGGACAGGGGGCCGCGAAGCTTTCTTT.

This chain joins TRBV25-1 and TRBJ1-5; TRBD1 might be the D (6 bases). The V gene lost 4 bases and the J gene lost 5 bases, with 12 bases spanning the gap. The CDR3 extends over 14 amino acids. Germline assignment: CDR1 MGHDK and CDR2 SYGVNS. The CDR3 region is CASSVPGADQPQHF. CDR3 DNA: TGTGCCAGCAGTGTACCGGGGGCGGATCAGCCCCAGCATTTT.

V gene TRBV6-1 combines with J gene TRBJ2-7; 8 bases line up with TRBD2. Germline V gives CDR1 MNHNS, CDR2 SASEGT. This CDR3 contains 13 residues. The J segment lost 2 bases and the V segment lost 11 bases, leaving 8 bases of the junction unmatched. The CDR3 DNA is TGTGCCCGCTTACGAGCGGGAGCCTACGAGCAGTACTTC. This translates into CARLRAGAYEQYF.

Points on this clonotype: A read error may explain this, as a much larger clone is one base away. The J gene is TRBJ2-5, the V gene TRBV4-2; D unclear. The J call is in doubt because the DNA end fits TRBJ2-7 better. The length of the CDR3 is 13 residues. Germline CDR1 reads LGHNA; CDR2 reads YNFKEQ. CDR3 bases: TGTGCCAGCAGCCAATCTTCTTGGGGCGAGCAGTACTTC. Encoded protein: CASSQSSWGEQYF.

Details on this clonotype: This may stem from a read error, because a much larger clone lies one nucleotide away. The genes are TRBV20-1 and TRBJ1-5; D is unclear. Germline loops: CDR1 DFQATT, CDR2 SNEGSKA (reference sequence). This CDR3 is built from 12 residues. V was cut by 3 bases and J by 5 bases, with 8 bases left in between. In nucleotides, the CDR3 is TGCAGTGCTAGTCGGCCCTATCAGCCCCAGCATTTT. Its protein is CSASRPYQPQHF.

In its sample, this clonotype was seen a few times. The chain recombines TRBV11-2 with TRBJ1-1; maybe TRBD1 (6 bases). Germline V gene lookup returns CDR1 SGHAT and CDR2 FQNNGV. V was cut by 5 bases and J by 2 bases, with 15 bases left in between. This CDR3 spans 15 amino acids. CDR3 in amino acids: CASSPRQQGNTEAFF. For the CDR3, the DNA is TGTGCCAGCAGCCCGCGACAACAGGGCAACACTGAAGCTTTCTTT.

The chain recombines TRBV11-2 with TRBJ1-2; no definite D call. CDR1 is SGHAT and CDR2 is FQNNGV in the germline V gene. Trimming stripped 2 bases from V and 8 bases from J, with 15 bases between. This CDR3 has 14 amino acids. CDR3 DNA: TGTGCCAGCAGCTTAAAAGGGAATCAGCCCGGCTACACCTTC. It codes for CASSLKGNQPGYTF.

CDR3 sequence reads: CASSILGGGETQYF. CDR3 in DNA: TGTGCCAGCAGCATTTTAGGGGGCGGGGAGACCCAGTACTTC. The chain employs TRBV7-9 and TRBJ2-5; 7 bases match TRBD1. Germline CDR1 SEHNR, CDR2 FQNEAQ (reference sequence). The CDR3 runs 14 residues. V lost 5 bases, J lost 5 bases, and 8 bases stayed unmatched.

This clonotype has ten or more counts. The chain recombines TRBV15 with TRBJ1-1, with 8 bases fitting TRBD1. The trim removed 8 bases at V and 3 bases at J, leaving 2 bases unmatched. CDR1 LNHNV and CDR2 YYDKDF come from the germline V gene (reference sequence). This CDR3 region has 12 residues. The CDR3, as DNA: TGTGCCACCGGACAGGGCTACACTGAAGCTTTCTTT. This encodes CATGQGYTEAFF.

The chain combines TRBV15 with TRBJ2-7; 8 bases line up with TRBD2. From germline, CDR1 is LNHNV and CDR2 YYDKDF (reference sequence). There are 15 residues in the CDR3. J lost 6 bases, V lost 10 bases, and 17 bases had no gene match. The CDR3 sequence is CASSLNPGGLVEQYF. The CDR3 DNA reads TGTGCCAGCAGTTTAAACCCGGGAGGGCTGGTCGAGCAGTACTTC.

Of note for this clonotype: Since the CDR3 does not end with the conserved phenylalanine or tryptophan, this likely comes from a read error. DNA for the CDR3: TGTGCCAGCAGTGAAGTGACGGGAGCTTCTTACGAGCAGTACCTC. It translates to CASSEVTGASYEQYL. This chain uses TRBV7-2 with TRBJ2-7, with a tentative D call TRBD2 (6 bases). The V end was cut by 6 bases, the J end by 4 bases, with 19 bases between. The CDR3 runs 15 residues. From germline, CDR1 is SGHTA and CDR2 FQGNSA.

This rearrangement joins TRBV4-1 to TRBJ1-1; no definite D call. Per the germline V gene, CDR1 is MGHRA and CDR2 is YSYEKL. V was clipped by 7 bases and J by 2 bases, with 11 bases between them. There are 13 residues in the CDR3. The CDR3 DNA is TGCGCCAGCACAGCAGCCCGTAACACTGAAGCTTTCTTT. It codes for CASTAARNTEAFF.